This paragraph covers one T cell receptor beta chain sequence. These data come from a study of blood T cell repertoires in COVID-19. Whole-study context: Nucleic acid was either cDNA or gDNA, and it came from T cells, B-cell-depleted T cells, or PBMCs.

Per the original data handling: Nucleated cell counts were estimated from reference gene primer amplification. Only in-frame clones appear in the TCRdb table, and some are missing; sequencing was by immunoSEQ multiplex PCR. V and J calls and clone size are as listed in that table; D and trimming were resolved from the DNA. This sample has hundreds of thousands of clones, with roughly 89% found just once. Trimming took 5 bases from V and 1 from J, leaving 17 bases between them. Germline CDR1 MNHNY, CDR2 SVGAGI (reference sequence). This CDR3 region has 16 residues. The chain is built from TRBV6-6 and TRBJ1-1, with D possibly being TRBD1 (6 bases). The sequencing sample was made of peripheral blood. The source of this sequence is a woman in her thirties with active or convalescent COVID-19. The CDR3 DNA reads TGTGCCAGCAGTACGGGGCTAGGGGGATCGAACACTGAAGCTTTCTTT. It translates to CASSTGLGGSNTEAFF.